This T cell receptor beta chain was obtained from a study of cytomegalovirus exposure and HLA in healthy donors. Study-wide background: A prior study identified 100 million to 130 million unique TCR beta sequences from about 179 million T cells.

Healthy bone marrow donors made up the cohort. Study results and limitations: Links to common viral pathogens appeared, in a later analysis, for several of the most significant clusters. Some V segments, TRBV6-2 and TRBV6-3 among them, were indistinguishable and were therefore excluded.

This clone was counted only a few times. No antigen is known for it. PCR involved 60 Vbeta and 13 Jbeta primers. Data came from immunoSEQ multiplex PCR; TCRdb stores just in-frame clones and leaves some out. The table includes about 120,000 clones, 15% detected once. Trimming pared 1 base from V and 0 bases from J, leaving 8 bases between. Per the germline V gene, CDR1 is SNHLY and CDR2 is FYNNEI. The CDR3 is 15 residues long. V and J are TRBV2 and TRBJ2-3; possibly TRBD1 for D (6 bases). The receptor was derived from a young woman in good health and CMV-seronegative. The sequencing sample was made of PBMCs. As DNA, the CDR3 is TGTGCCAGCAGTGAAGGGGGACACAGCACAGATACGCAGTATTTT. Its translation: CASSEGGHSTDTQYF.